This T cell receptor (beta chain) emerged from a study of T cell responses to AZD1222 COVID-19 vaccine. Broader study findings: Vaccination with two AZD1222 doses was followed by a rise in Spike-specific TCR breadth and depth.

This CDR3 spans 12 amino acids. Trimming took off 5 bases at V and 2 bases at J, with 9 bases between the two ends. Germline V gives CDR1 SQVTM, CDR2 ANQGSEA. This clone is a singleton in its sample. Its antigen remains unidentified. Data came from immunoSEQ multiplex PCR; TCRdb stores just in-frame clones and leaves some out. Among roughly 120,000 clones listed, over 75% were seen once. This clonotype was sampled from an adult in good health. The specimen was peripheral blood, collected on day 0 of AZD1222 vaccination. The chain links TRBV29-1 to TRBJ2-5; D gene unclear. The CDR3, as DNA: TGCAGCGTTACTTCCTGGCAAGAGACCCAGTACTTC. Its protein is CSVTSWQETQYF.